Below, 23 T cell receptor beta chains from the same sample are listed, as sequenced in a study of cytomegalovirus exposure and HLA in healthy donors. In the PCR, 60 Vbeta and 13 Jbeta primers were used. The table came from immunoSEQ multiplex PCR; TCRdb's copy has only in-frame clones and leaves some out. The table lists roughly 180,000 clones, 84% of them singletons, with roughly 1% in the top ten. Sample: PBMCs. Source of these receptors: a young man in good health and CMV-seronegative.

This chain connects TRBV5-6 to TRBJ2-5; weak D call: TRBD2 (6 bases). The J call is doubtful: the DNA matches TRBJ2-7 better. This CDR3 spans 17 amino acids. Germline V gene data show CDR1 as SGHDT and CDR2 as YYEEEE. CDR3 in amino acids: CASSRGGGREDSYEQYF. For the CDR3, the DNA is TGTGCCAGCAGCCGGGGAGGTGGCAGGGAAGACTCCTACGAGCAGTACTTC.

The genes are TRBV19 and TRBJ2-2; 13 positions agree with TRBD2. The length of the CDR3 is 18 residues. Germline V gives CDR1 LNHDA, CDR2 SQIVND (reference sequence). V was clipped by 5 bases and J by 3 bases; unmatched bases: 9. The CDR3 protein is CASSPGLAGVLHTGELFF. DNA of the CDR3: TGTGCCAGTAGTCCAGGACTAGCGGGAGTACTGCACACCGGGGAGCTGTTTTTT.

This rearrangement joins TRBV5-4 to TRBJ1-4; TRBD1 matches at 8 bases. The germline V gene encodes CDR1 SGHNT and CDR2 YYREEE (reference sequence). J was trimmed by 3 bases and V by 3 bases; bases with no gene match: 7. The CDR3 consists of 16 residues. The CDR3 loop is CASSSKTGGANEKLFF. The CDR3, as DNA: TGTGCCAGCAGCTCTAAAACAGGGGGGGCTAATGAAAAACTGTTTTTT.

This sequence joins TRBV5-6 and TRBJ2-3; 9 bases line up with TRBD2. The CDR3 totals 16 residues. Germline CDR1 and CDR2: SGHDT and YYEEEE. V shed 1 base and J 5 bases; nucleotides not matched to a gene: 8. In nucleotides, the CDR3 is TGTGCCAGCAGCTTGCGCGAGCGGGGGGCCGGAGATACGCAGTATTTT. It encodes CASSLRERGAGDTQYF. Using reference TRBV5-6 and TRBJ2-3 for the parts outside the CDR3, the full variable domain is DAGVTQSPTHLIKTRGQQVTLRCSPKSGHDTVSWYQQALGQGPQFIFQYYEEEERQRGNFPDRFSGHQFPNYSSELNVNALLLGDSALYLCASSLRERGAGDTQYFGPGTRLTVL.

This sequence joins TRBV5-1 and TRBJ2-7; maybe TRBD1 (6 bases). V gave up 0 bases and J gave up 3 bases, with 13 bases separating them. Looked up from germline, CDR1 is SGHRS and CDR2 is YFSETQ. The CDR3 runs 15 residues. CDR3 nucleotide sequence: TGCGCCAGCAGCTTGGATGTAGGGACATACTACGAGCAGTACTTC. Its protein product is CASSLDVGTYYEQYF.

The chain carries TRBV4-1 and TRBJ2-7; TRBD2 matches at 7 bases. Trimming at V came to 2 bases and at J to 2 bases, leaving 6 bases not matched to a gene. The CDR3 contains 15 residues. Per germline, CDR1 MGHRA and CDR2 YSYEKL. This CDR3 reads CASSQNSGGTYEQYF. The CDR3 nucleotides are TGCGCCAGCAGCCAAAACTCCGGGGGGACCTACGAGCAGTACTTC.

The V gene is TRBV11-3, the J gene TRBJ2-7, with no clear D. Germline loops: CDR1 SGHNT, CDR2 YENEEA. Trimming shortened V by 5 bases and J by 2 bases, and 13 bases separated the two germline ends. CDR3 length: 14 residues. CDR3 residues: CASSREWSPYEQYF. Written as DNA, the CDR3 is TGTGCCAGCAGCCGAGAATGGAGTCCCTACGAGCAGTACTTC.

V is TRBV11-2 and J is TRBJ1-1, with D possibly being TRBD1 (5 bases). Per the germline V gene, CDR1 is SGHAT and CDR2 is FQNNGV. The CDR3 runs 16 residues. V lost 1 base and J lost 0, with 12 bases in between. The CDR3 reads CASSLVSGGLNTEAFF. DNA for the CDR3: TGTGCCAGCAGCTTAGTGTCCGGGGGTTTGAACACTGAAGCTTTCTTT.

V gene TRBV28 combines with J gene TRBJ1-1, with D unresolved. The CDR3 spans 13 residues. Trimming removed 2 bases from V and 5 bases from J, with 9 bases in between. Per the germline V gene, CDR1 is MDHEN and CDR2 is SYDVKM. This CDR3 reads CASSLGEITEAFF. The CDR3 DNA reads TGTGCCAGCAGTTTAGGGGAGATTACTGAAGCTTTCTTT.

The rearrangement links TRBV5-6 to TRBJ2-3; possibly TRBD1 for D (5 bases). Trimming took off 4 bases at V and 6 bases at J, with 15 bases between the two ends. Germline V gene lookup returns CDR1 SGHDT and CDR2 YYEEEE. The CDR3 length is 14 residues. The CDR3 DNA is TGTGCCAGCAGCCCGATAATGACAGTGGATACGCAGTATTTT. Its translation is CASSPIMTVDTQYF.

The chain is built from TRBV7-6 and TRBJ1-3; TRBD1 might be the D (6 bases). This CDR3 is 16 amino acids long. With 1 base removed from V and 2 bases from J, the gap between germline ends came to 12 bases. CDR1 is SGHVS and CDR2 is FNYEAQ in the germline V gene. The DNA for the CDR3 is TGTGCCAGCAGCTTAGGACAGGACCTCCCTGGAAACACCATATATTTT. Translation gives CASSLGQDLPGNTIYF.

J is TRBJ2-1 and V is TRBV11-3; 12 nucleotides match TRBD2. The V gene's germline CDR1 is SGHNT and CDR2 YENEEA. V dropped 4 bases and J dropped 6; count of bases not matched to a gene: 4. This CDR3 spans 15 amino acids. The chain's CDR3 is CASSSTSGRLNEQFF. CDR3 bases: TGTGCCAGCAGCTCCACTAGCGGGAGGCTCAATGAGCAGTTCTTC.

V is TRBV5-6 and J is TRBJ2-4; maybe TRBD1 (6 bases). V was trimmed by 2 bases and J by 8 bases, leaving 17 bases between them. Germline CDR1 reads SGHDT; CDR2 reads YYEEEE. This CDR3 has 15 residues. CDR3 nucleotide sequence: TGTGCCAGCAGCTTATACCTCAGGGGAGCGGACATTCAGTACTTC. Translating it yields CASSLYLRGADIQYF. The full variable domain, with the rest looked up from reference TRBV5-6 and TRBJ2-4, is DAGVTQSPTHLIKTRGQQVTLRCSPKSGHDTVSWYQQALGQGPQFIFQYYEEEERQRGNFPDRFSGHQFPNYSSELNVNALLLGDSALYLCASSLYLRGADIQYFGAGTRLSVL.

The chain has TRBV5-1 and TRBJ1-1, with TRBD1 matching over 10 bases. CDR3 length equals 15 residues. Germline V lookup: CDR1 SGHRS, CDR2 YFSETQ. V was clipped by 3 bases and J by 0 bases; unmatched bases: 2. The CDR3 DNA reads TGCGCCAGCAGCTCGGGACAGGGGATGAACACTGAAGCTTTCTTT. Amino acids: CASSSGQGMNTEAFF.

The chain couples TRBV19 to TRBJ1-5; D remains unclear. This CDR3 contains 13 residues. Germline V gene lookup returns CDR1 LNHDA and CDR2 SQIVND (reference sequence). With 3 bases removed from V and 7 bases from J, the gap between germline ends came to 10 bases. This CDR3 reads CASSMSSKQPQHF. CDR3 in DNA: TGTGCCAGTAGTATGAGTTCTAAACAGCCCCAGCATTTT.

A single count supports this clone. The chain carries TRBV7-9 and TRBJ2-7; the match to TRBD1 covers 8 bases. V shed 5 bases and J 0 bases; nucleotides not matched to a gene: 3. The CDR3 loop spans 14 amino acids. Germline V lookup: CDR1 SEHNR, CDR2 FQNEAQ (reference sequence). The CDR3 reads CASSAGQGSYEQYF. CDR3 sequence (DNA): TGTGCCAGCAGCGCAGGACAGGGCTCCTACGAGCAGTACTTC.

CDR3 protein: CASREGPQISYEQYF. The DNA of the CDR3 is TGTGCCAGCCGGGAGGGGCCACAGATTTCCTACGAGCAGTACTTC. This chain connects TRBV28 to TRBJ2-7; 8 positions match TRBD2. Per germline, CDR1 MDHEN and CDR2 SYDVKM. The CDR3 consists of 15 residues. After removal of 8 bases from V and 1 base from J, the junction contained 10 bases not matched to a gene.

The V call is TRBV4-1, the J call TRBJ2-7, with 13 positions matching TRBD2. The germline CDR1 and CDR2 sequences are MGHRA and YSYEKL. The V gene end was trimmed by 8 bases and the J gene end by 4 bases; junction bases not matched to a gene: 5. The CDR3 contains 14 residues. The CDR3 reads CASARLAGGYEQYF. The DNA of the CDR3 is TGCGCCAGCGCCCGACTAGCGGGGGGTTACGAGCAGTACTTC.

The chain joins TRBV28 to TRBJ1-4; 8 bases map to TRBD1. This CDR3 is built from 15 residues. CDR1 and CDR2 (germline): MDHEN, SYDVKM. V dropped 6 bases and J dropped 0; count of bases not matched to a gene: 3. This CDR3 reads CASRGQVATNEKLFF. CDR3 DNA sequence: TGTGCCAGCAGGGGACAGGTTGCAACTAATGAAAAACTGTTTTTT.

This sequence joins TRBV15 and TRBJ1-2; 10 bases are a match to TRBD1. CDR1 LNHNV and CDR2 YYDKDF come from the germline V gene (reference sequence). This CDR3 is built from 13 residues. Trimming removed 4 bases from V and 6 bases from J; junction bases left unmatched: 2. The CDR3 region is CATSTGTGDGYTF. In nucleotides, the CDR3 is TGTGCCACCAGCACTGGGACAGGGGATGGCTACACCTTC.

This clone was detected only a few times. V usage is TRBV28 and J usage is TRBJ1-2, with TRBD1 matching 8 bases. Germline V gene data show CDR1 as MDHEN and CDR2 as SYDVKM. J gave up 2 bases and V 2 bases, and 16 bases lay outside the gene matches. The CDR3 runs to 19 residues. The CDR3 nucleotides are TGTGCCAGCAGTTTAGCCCGACCTTTACCCTACAGGGGGAACTATGGCTACACCTTC. Its protein is CASSLARPLPYRGNYGYTF.

CDR3 coding DNA: TGTGCCAGCAGTTTCCAGAGACTAGCGGGAGGGGGTACAGATACGCAGTATTTT. Protein product: CASSFQRLAGGGTDTQYF. The V gene is TRBV27, the J gene TRBJ2-3; 14 bases line up with TRBD2. This CDR3 contains 18 residues. Germline CDR1 MNHEY, CDR2 SMNVEV (reference sequence). Trimming cost V 3 bases and J 3 bases; bases outside gene matches: 8.

The V gene is TRBV5-1, the J gene TRBJ2-3; 13 nucleotides agree with TRBD2. The germline V gene encodes CDR1 SGHRS and CDR2 YFSETQ. The length of the CDR3 is 18 residues. J lost 2 bases, V lost 4 bases, and 10 bases had no gene match. CDR3 DNA sequence: TGCGCCAGCAGCAGAGCGGGACTAGCGGGGTGGACCACAGATACGCAGTATTTT. Its protein is CASSRAGLAGWTTDTQYF. The full variable domain, its missing parts supplied by reference TRBV5-1 and TRBJ2-3, is KAGVTQTPRYLIKTRGQQVTLSCSPISGHRSVSWYQQTPGQGLQFLFEYFSETQRNKGNFPGRFSGRQFSNSRSEMNVSTLELGDSALYLCASSRAGLAGWTTDTQYFGPGTRLTVL.